This passage covers 25 T cell receptor beta chains from one sample sequenced in a study of blood T cell repertoires in COVID-19. Sequenced by immunoSEQ multiplex PCR; TCRdb stores in-frame clones only, minus some. The sample includes around 250,000 clones, roughly nine tenths of them seen just once. The sample was peripheral blood. These receptors were taken from a man aged 55 to 70 with acute or convalescent COVID-19.

V and J are TRBV6-6 and TRBJ2-7; the D is unclear. Germline V lookup: CDR1 MNHNY, CDR2 SVGAGI (reference sequence). The CDR3 sequence is 13 residues long. Trimming stripped 4 bases from V and 3 bases from J, with 10 bases between. The chain's CDR3 is CASSSPVDYEQYF. DNA for the CDR3: TGTGCCAGCAGTTCCCCCGTAGACTACGAGCAGTACTTC.

The chain joins TRBV28 to TRBJ2-7; D perhaps matches TRBD1 (6 bases). Germline-derived CDR1 and CDR2 are MDHEN and SYDVKM. The CDR3 has 14 residues. The germline V and J ends were trimmed by 7 bases and 4 bases, with 17 bases remaining between them. The CDR3 protein is CASTSGAPRYEQYF. In DNA, the CDR3 is TGTGCCAGCACCTCAGGGGCGCCCCGGTACGAGCAGTACTTC.

V and J are TRBV29-1 and TRBJ2-2, with TRBD2 matching over 11 bases. This CDR3 contains 15 residues. Germline assignment: CDR1 SQVTM and CDR2 ANQGSEA. V gave up 1 base and J gave up 7 bases; unmatched junction bases: 5. Here the CDR3 reads CSVEVAGGPNGELFF. Written as DNA, the CDR3 is TGCAGCGTTGAAGTAGCGGGAGGGCCAAACGGGGAGCTGTTTTTT.

For this clone: The junction does not match germline at one end; this may be a read error. The gene calls are TRBV30 and TRBJ2-3, with 10 nucleotides matching TRBD2. Looked up from germline, CDR1 is GTSNPN and CDR2 is SVGIG (reference sequence). The CDR3 contains 12 residues. The CDR3, as DNA: TGCGCCGGACTAGCGGTCACAGATACGCAGTATTTT. Translating gives CAGLAVTDTQYF.

The J gene is TRBJ2-1, the V gene TRBV5-1; D possibly corresponds to TRBD2 (5 bases). Germline loops: CDR1 SGHRS, CDR2 YFSETQ. The CDR3 is 15 amino acids. V was clipped by 0 bases and J by 10 bases, with 17 bases between them. This chain's CDR3 is CASSLEGRGLGEQFF. CDR3 DNA sequence: TGCGCCAGCAGCTTGGAGGGCAGAGGGCTAGGCGAGCAGTTCTTC.

The V and J genes are TRBV30 and TRBJ1-4, with 8 bases aligning to TRBD1. This CDR3 region has 13 residues. Per the germline V gene, CDR1 is GTSNPN and CDR2 is SVGIG (reference sequence). The J segment lost 7 bases and the V segment lost 4 bases, leaving 5 bases of the junction unmatched. The CDR3 loop reads CAWNQGAGEKLFF. The CDR3 bases are TGTGCCTGGAATCAGGGGGCAGGTGAAAAACTGTTTTTT.

V and J are TRBV12-3 or TRBV12-4 and TRBJ1-6; D gene ambiguous. This CDR3 is 13 amino acids long. Trimming took off 3 bases at V and 6 bases at J, with 6 bases between the two ends. The CDR3 protein is CASSFSGNSPLHF. The CDR3 DNA is TGTGCCAGCAGTTTCTCGGGTAATTCACCCCTCCACTTT.

The table lists this clone with a few counts. In the same sample, other DNA sequences code for this CDR3. The DNA of the CDR3 is TGTGCCAGTAGTACACGACAGGGTGGCTACGAGCAGTACTTC. This encodes CASSTRQGGYEQYF. The V gene is TRBV19, the J gene TRBJ2-7, with 7 nucleotides matching TRBD1. The CDR3 is 14 residues long. In germline, CDR1 is LNHDA, CDR2 SQIVND (reference sequence). The V segment lost 4 bases and the J segment 3 bases; nucleotides outside the gene matches: 6.

The chain links TRBV6-2 or TRBV6-3 to TRBJ2-7; TRBD2 aligns across 8 bases. J was trimmed by 6 bases and V by 2 bases; bases with no gene match: 15. The CDR3 runs to 17 residues. Germline-derived CDR1 and CDR2 are MNHEY and SVGEGT. CDR3 sequence (DNA): TGTGCCAGCAGTTACGGTGGGATGATCGGGAGGGCCCGCGAGCAGTACTTC. This codes for CASSYGGMIGRAREQYF.

The V and J genes are TRBV6-2 or TRBV6-3 and TRBJ2-7, with 10 bases identical to TRBD1. Per germline, CDR1 MNHEY and CDR2 SVGEGT. The CDR3 runs 14 residues. V shed 0 bases and J 4 bases; nucleotides not matched to a gene: 0. The CDR3 sequence is CASSYSGQGYEQYF. DNA for the CDR3: TGTGCCAGCAGTTACTCGGGACAGGGGTACGAGCAGTACTTC.

The chain couples TRBV5-5 to TRBJ2-7; D possibly corresponds to TRBD2 (5 bases). The CDR3 is 19 amino acids. Germline CDR1 SGHKS, CDR2 YYEKEE (reference sequence). The V and J ends lost 4 bases and 4 bases respectively, with 30 bases between them. DNA of the CDR3: TGTGCCAGCAGCACCCCCGCGGGTCGAGGCTCTGGTTCCCAATACGAGCAGTACTTC. This codes for CASSTPAGRGSGSQYEQYF.

The chain has TRBV4-3 and TRBJ2-2; TRBD2 might be the D (6 bases). The CDR3 length is 17 residues. V dropped 0 bases and J dropped 5 bases, with 16 bases sitting between them. Germline V gene data show CDR1 as LGHNA and CDR2 as YSLEER. The CDR3 protein is CASSQEGGLQLTGELFF. CDR3 in DNA: TGCGCCAGCAGCCAAGAGGGGGGACTGCAACTGACCGGGGAGCTGTTTTTT.

The chain links TRBV2 to TRBJ2-3; the match to TRBD1 covers 11 bases. Germline CDR1 and CDR2: SNHLY and FYNNEI. V dropped 8 bases and J dropped 6; count of bases not matched to a gene: 10. The CDR3 covers 15 residues. Here the CDR3 reads CASGRDRGDGDTQYF. The CDR3 DNA sequence: TGTGCCAGCGGAAGGGACAGGGGGGATGGGGATACGCAGTATTTT.

V and J are TRBV29-1 and TRBJ1-2, with 9 bases fitting TRBD1. V gave up 6 bases and J gave up 8 bases; unmatched junction bases: 7. The CDR3 is 12 amino acids. Looked up from germline, CDR1 is SQVTM and CDR2 is ANQGSEA. The CDR3 DNA is TGCAGCGTCTTGGGACAGGGCGACGGCTACACCTTC. Its translation is CSVLGQGDGYTF.

The CDR3 sequence: CASRTDLNQPQHF. The CDR3 coding sequence is TGTGCCAGTAGGACAGACCTTAATCAGCCCCAGCATTTT. This sequence joins TRBV28 and TRBJ1-5; possibly TRBD1 for D (6 bases). Germline loops: CDR1 MDHEN, CDR2 SYDVKM. CDR3 size: 13 residues. V was pared by 9 bases and J by 4 bases, with 13 bases between.

The J gene is TRBJ2-1, the V gene TRBV30, with a weak D call TRBD1 (6 bases). Looked up from germline, CDR1 is GTSNPN and CDR2 is SVGIG (reference sequence). V lost 0 bases and J lost 3, with 9 bases in between. This CDR3 contains 14 residues. Written as DNA, the CDR3 is TGTGCCTGGAGTGTGGGCAGGGGCTACAATGAGCAGTTCTTC. Its protein is CAWSVGRGYNEQFF.

The gene calls are TRBV3-1 (or the pseudogene TRBV3-2) and TRBJ2-5; 7 bases are a match to TRBD2. The V gene's germline CDR1 is LGHDT and CDR2 YNNKEL (reference sequence). This CDR3 contains 13 residues. Trimming removed 3 bases from V and 5 bases from J; junction bases left unmatched: 3. Here the CDR3 reads CASSQVGRETQYF. The CDR3 DNA sequence: TGTGCCAGCAGCCAGGTCGGGAGGGAGACCCAGTACTTC.

The V and J genes are TRBV29-1 and TRBJ2-7; the D is unclear. The V end was cut by 4 bases, the J end by 1 base, with 11 bases between. Germline V gene lookup returns CDR1 SQVTM and CDR2 ANQGSEA. This CDR3 has 13 amino acids. The CDR3 DNA is TGCAGCGTTGGAGCGACCGGTTCCTACGAGCAGTACTTC. It translates to CSVGATGSYEQYF.

The rearrangement links TRBV4-2 to TRBJ1-3; D is perhaps TRBD1 (5 bases). Germline-derived CDR1 and CDR2 are LGHNA and YNFKEQ. V gave up 4 bases and J gave up 0 bases, with 16 bases separating them. CDR3 length: 17 residues. In DNA form, the CDR3 reads TGTGCCAGCAGCCCCTCCCTTGGGGGGGACTCTGGAAACACCATATATTTT. Its translation is CASSPSLGGDSGNTIYF.

This chain joins TRBV27 and TRBJ1-3, with unresolved D. The V end lost 5 bases, the J end lost 0 bases, and 14 bases lay between the germline ends. There are 16 residues in the CDR3. Germline CDR1 and CDR2: MNHEY and SMNVEV (reference sequence). DNA of the CDR3: TGTGCCAGCAGTACCTGGGGAGAGGGCTCTGGAAACACCATATATTTT. It translates to CASSTWGEGSGNTIYF.

The count of this clone is one. The genes are TRBV19 and TRBJ1-5; a possible D gene is TRBD1 (5 bases). CDR3 length equals 16 residues. Germline V gene sequence: CDR1 LNHDA, CDR2 SQIVND (reference sequence). Trimming shortened V by 4 bases and J by 2 bases, and 15 bases separated the two germline ends. The CDR3 sequence is CASSRGGSAGNQPQHF. The CDR3 coding sequence is TGTGCCAGTAGTAGGGGGGGAAGCGCGGGCAATCAGCCCCAGCATTTT.

The gene calls are TRBV29-1 and TRBJ2-7; tentative D call: TRBD2 (6 bases). The CDR3 extends over 13 amino acids. V was clipped by 6 bases and J by 2 bases, with 14 bases between them. Germline V gives CDR1 SQVTM, CDR2 ANQGSEA. Here the CDR3 DNA reads TGCAGCGTCACTACTAGCAGCGCCTACGAGCAGTACTTC. Its protein product is CSVTTSSAYEQYF.

This sequence joins TRBV19 and TRBJ2-1; weak D call: TRBD1 (5 bases). Germline values: CDR1 LNHDA, CDR2 SQIVND (reference sequence). V was pared by 4 bases and J by 6 bases, with 19 bases between. This CDR3 has 16 amino acids. In nucleotides, the CDR3 is TGTGCCAGTAGTACCAAGGGGTATACCGCGGCCAATGAGCAGTTCTTC. Its protein product is CASSTKGYTAANEQFF.

The chain couples TRBV3-1 (or the pseudogene TRBV3-2) to TRBJ1-3; D is uncertain. V lost 3 bases to trimming and J lost 2 bases, with 14 bases between them. Germline-derived CDR1 and CDR2 are LGHDT and YNNKEL (reference sequence). The CDR3 has 16 residues. In DNA, the CDR3 is TGTGCCAGCAGCCAGGGGATGGGGAGCACTGGAAACACCATATATTTT. This sequence encodes CASSQGMGSTGNTIYF.

Only a few counts were recorded for this clone. This chain links TRBV7-9 with TRBJ2-1; 7 nucleotides line up with TRBD2. CDR3 size: 15 residues. Germline V gives CDR1 SEHNR, CDR2 FQNEAQ (reference sequence). The V segment lost 0 bases and the J segment 5 bases; nucleotides outside the gene matches: 4. The CDR3 nucleotides read TGTGCCAGCAGCTTAGCTCTAGCGGTCCACAATGAGCAGTTCTTC. It is translated as CASSLALAVHNEQFF. The full variable domain, rest sourced from reference TRBV7-9 and TRBJ2-1, is DTGVSQNPRHKITKRGQNVTFRCDPISEHNRLYWYRQTLGQGPEFLTYFQNEAQLEKSRLLSDRFSAERPKGSFSTLEIQRTEQGDSAMYLCASSLALAVHNEQFFGPGTRLTVL.